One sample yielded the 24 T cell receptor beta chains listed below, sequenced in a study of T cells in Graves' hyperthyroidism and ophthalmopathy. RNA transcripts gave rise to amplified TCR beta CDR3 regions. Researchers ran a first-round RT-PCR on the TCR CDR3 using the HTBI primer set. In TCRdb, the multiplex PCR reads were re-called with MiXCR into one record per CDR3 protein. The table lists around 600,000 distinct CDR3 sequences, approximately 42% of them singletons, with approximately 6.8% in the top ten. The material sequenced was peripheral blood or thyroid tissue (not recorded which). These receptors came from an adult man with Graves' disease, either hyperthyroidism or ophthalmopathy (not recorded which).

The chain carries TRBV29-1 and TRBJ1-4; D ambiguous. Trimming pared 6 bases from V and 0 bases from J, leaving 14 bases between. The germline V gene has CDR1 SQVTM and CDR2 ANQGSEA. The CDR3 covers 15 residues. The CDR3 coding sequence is TGCAGCGTGTGGCTCGCGCCCGCAACTAATGAAAAACTGTTTTTT. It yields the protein CSVWLAPATNEKLFF.

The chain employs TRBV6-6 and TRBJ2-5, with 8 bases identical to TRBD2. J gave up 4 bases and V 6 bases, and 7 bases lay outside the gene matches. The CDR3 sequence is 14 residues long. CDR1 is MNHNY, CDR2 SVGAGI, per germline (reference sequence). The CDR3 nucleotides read TGTGCCAGCAGGTCCGGGACTAGGGTAGAGACCCAGTACTTC. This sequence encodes CASRSGTRVETQYF.

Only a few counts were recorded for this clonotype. The DNA of the CDR3 is TGTGCCAGCAGGCAACAGGGATCTGGTAACTATGGCTACACCTTC. Residues: CASRQQGSGNYGYTF. V is TRBV12-3 or TRBV12-4 and J is TRBJ1-2; tentatively, D is TRBD1 (6 bases). Trimming took 6 bases from V and 1 from J, leaving 15 bases between them. The CDR3 loop spans 15 amino acids.

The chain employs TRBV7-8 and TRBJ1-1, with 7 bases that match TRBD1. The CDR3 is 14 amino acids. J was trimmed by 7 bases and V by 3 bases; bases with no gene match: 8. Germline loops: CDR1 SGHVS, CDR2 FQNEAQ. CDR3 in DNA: TGTGCCAGCAGCTTCGGGACAGTGGGCGGTGAAGCTTTCTTT. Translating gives CASSFGTVGGEAFF. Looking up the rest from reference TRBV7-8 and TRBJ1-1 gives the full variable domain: GAGVSQSPRYKVAKRGQDVALRCDPISGHVSLFWYQQALGQGPEFLTYFQNEAQLDKSGLPSDRFFAERPEGSVSTLKIQRTQQEDSAVYLCASSFGTVGGEAFFGQGTRLTVV.

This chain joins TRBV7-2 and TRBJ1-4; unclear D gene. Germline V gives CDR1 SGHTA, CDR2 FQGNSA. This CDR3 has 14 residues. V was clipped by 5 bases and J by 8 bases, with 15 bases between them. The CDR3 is CASSREEGGEKLFF. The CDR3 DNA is TGTGCCAGCAGCCGGGAAGAGGGCGGCGAAAAACTGTTTTTT.

CDR3: CAIRAGTSGTEETQYF. The CDR3 DNA is TGTGCCATCAGAGCAGGGACTAGCGGGACAGAAGAGACCCAGTACTTC. This rearrangement joins TRBV10-3 to TRBJ2-5; 13 nucleotides agree with TRBD2. Unmatched junction bases numbered 7, after V lost 6 bases and J lost 3 bases. The CDR3 runs 16 residues. CDR1 and CDR2 from the germline V gene are ENHRY and SYGVKD.

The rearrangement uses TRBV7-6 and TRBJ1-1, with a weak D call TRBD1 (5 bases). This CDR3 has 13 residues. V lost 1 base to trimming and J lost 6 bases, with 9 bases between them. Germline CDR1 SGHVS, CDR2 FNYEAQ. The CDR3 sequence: CASSLEGTAEAFF. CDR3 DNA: TGTGCCAGCAGCTTAGAAGGGACCGCTGAAGCTTTCTTT.

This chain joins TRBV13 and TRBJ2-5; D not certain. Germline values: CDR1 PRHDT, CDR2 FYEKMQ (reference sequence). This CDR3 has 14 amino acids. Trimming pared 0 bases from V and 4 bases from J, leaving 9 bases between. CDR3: CASSLGGIPETQYF. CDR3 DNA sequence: TGTGCCAGCAGCTTAGGAGGGATCCCAGAGACCCAGTACTTC.

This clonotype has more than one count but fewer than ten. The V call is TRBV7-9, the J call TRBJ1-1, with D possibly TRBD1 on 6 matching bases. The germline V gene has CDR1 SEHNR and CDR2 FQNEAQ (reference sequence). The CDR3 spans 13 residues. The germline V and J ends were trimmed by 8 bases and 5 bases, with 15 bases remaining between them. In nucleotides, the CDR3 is TGTGCCAGCGGCTGGGGGGCGAGGACTGAAGCTTTCTTT. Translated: CASGWGARTEAFF.

The CDR3 DNA reads as TGCAGTGCTAGAGTGGCAGGCCGCCTGGGGAACACTGAAGCTTTCTTT. It translates to CSARVAGRLGNTEAFF. This chain connects TRBV20-1 to TRBJ1-1, with no clear D. The CDR3 has 16 residues. Trimming shortened V by 1 base and J by 1 base, and 16 bases separated the two germline ends. The germline CDR1 and CDR2 sequences are DFQATT and SNEGSKA (reference sequence).

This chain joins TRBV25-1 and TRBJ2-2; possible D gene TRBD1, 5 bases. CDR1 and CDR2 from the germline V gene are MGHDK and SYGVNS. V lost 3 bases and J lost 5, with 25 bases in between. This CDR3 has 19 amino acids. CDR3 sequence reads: CASSDRPPLGRAGTGELFF. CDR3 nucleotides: TGTGCCAGCAGTGATCGACCCCCCCTCGGCAGGGCCGGAACCGGGGAGCTGTTTTTT. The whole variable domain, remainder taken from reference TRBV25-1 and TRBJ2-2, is EADIYQTPRYLVIGTGKKITLECSQTMGHDKMYWYQQDPGMELHLIHYSYGVNSTEKGDLSSESTVSRIRTEHFPLTLESARPSHTSQYLCASSDRPPLGRAGTGELFFGEGSRLTVL.

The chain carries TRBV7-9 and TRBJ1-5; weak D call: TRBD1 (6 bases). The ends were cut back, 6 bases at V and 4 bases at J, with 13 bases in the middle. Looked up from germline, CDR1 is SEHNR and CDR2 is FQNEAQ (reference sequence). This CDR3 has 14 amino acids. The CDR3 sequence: CASSPGTTNQPQHF. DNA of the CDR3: TGTGCCAGCAGTCCCGGGACAACTAATCAGCCCCAGCATTTT.

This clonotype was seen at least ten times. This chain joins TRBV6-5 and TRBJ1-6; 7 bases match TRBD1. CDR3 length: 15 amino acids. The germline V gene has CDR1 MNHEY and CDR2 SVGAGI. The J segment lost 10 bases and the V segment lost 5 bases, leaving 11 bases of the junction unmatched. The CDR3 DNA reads TGTGCCAGCAGTGAAAACAGGGGCGCAGGATCACCCCTCCACTTT. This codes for CASSENRGAGSPLHF.

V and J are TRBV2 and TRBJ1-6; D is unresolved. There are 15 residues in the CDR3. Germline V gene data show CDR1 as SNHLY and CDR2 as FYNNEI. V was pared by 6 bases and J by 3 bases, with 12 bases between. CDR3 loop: CASSQLPNYNSPLHF. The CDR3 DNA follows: TGTGCCAGCAGCCAGTTACCCAACTATAATTCACCCCTCCACTTT.

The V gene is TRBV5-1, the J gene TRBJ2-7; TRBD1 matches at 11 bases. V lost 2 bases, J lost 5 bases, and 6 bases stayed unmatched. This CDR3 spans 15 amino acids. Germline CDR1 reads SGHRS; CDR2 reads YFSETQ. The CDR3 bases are TGCGCCAGCAGCTTAACTGGACAGGGGGCAGACGAGCAGTACTTC. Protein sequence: CASSLTGQGADEQYF.

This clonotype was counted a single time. DNA for the CDR3: TGCAGCGTTGGGGACAACGCTCAGCCCCAGCATTTT. This encodes CSVGDNAQPQHF. The genes are TRBV29-1 and TRBJ1-5; TRBD1 is a possible D gene (6 bases). The V gene lost 4 bases and the J gene lost 6 bases, with 10 bases spanning the gap. Per the germline V gene, CDR1 is SQVTM and CDR2 is ANQGSEA. This CDR3 is built from 12 residues. Based on the CDR3 plus reference TRBV29-1 and TRBJ1-5, the full variable domain is SAVISQKPSRDICQRGTSLTIQCQVDSQVTMMFWYRQQPGQSLTLIATANQGSEATYESGFVIDKFPISRPNLTFSTLTVSNMSPEDSSIYLCSVGDNAQPQHFGDGTRLSIL.

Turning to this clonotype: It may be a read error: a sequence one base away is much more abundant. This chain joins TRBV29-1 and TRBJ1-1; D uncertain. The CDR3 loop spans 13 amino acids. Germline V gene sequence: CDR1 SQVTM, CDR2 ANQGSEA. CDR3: CSVTTVLNTEASF. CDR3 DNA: TGCAGCGTTACAACAGTTCTGAACACTGAAGCTTCCTTT. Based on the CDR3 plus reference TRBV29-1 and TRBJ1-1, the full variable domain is SAVISQKPSRDICQRGTSLTIQCQVDSQVTMMFWYRQQPGQSLTLIATANQGSEATYESGFVIDKFPISRPNLTFSTLTVSNMSPEDSSIYLCSVTTVLNTEASFGQGTRLTVV.

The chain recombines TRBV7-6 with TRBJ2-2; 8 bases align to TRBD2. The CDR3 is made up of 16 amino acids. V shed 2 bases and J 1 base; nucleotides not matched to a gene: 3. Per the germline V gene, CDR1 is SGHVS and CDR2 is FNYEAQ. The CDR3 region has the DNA TGTGCCAGCAGCTTAAGTCTAGCGGGGAACACCGGGGAGCTGTTTTTT. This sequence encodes CASSLSLAGNTGELFF.

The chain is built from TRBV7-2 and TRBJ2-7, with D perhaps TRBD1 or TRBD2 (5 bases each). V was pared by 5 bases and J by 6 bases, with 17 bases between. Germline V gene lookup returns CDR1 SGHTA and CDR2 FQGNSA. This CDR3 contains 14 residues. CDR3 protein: CASSVERAGSEQYF. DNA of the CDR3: TGTGCCAGCAGCGTTGAAAGAGCAGGGAGCGAGCAGTACTTC. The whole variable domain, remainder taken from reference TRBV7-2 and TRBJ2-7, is GAGVSQSPSNKVTEKGKDVELRCDPISGHTALYWYRQSLGQGLEFLIYFQGNSAPDKSGLPSDRFSAERTGGSVSTLTIQRTQQEDSAVYLCASSVERAGSEQYFGPGTRLTVT.

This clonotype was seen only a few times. The CDR3 loop is CASSLGASNYGYTF. The CDR3 bases are TGTGCCAGCAGCTTAGGGGCTTCTAACTATGGCTACACCTTC. The gene calls are TRBV7-9 and TRBJ1-2; D remains ambiguous. V lost 1 base and J lost 0, with 6 bases in between. Germline V CDR1 and CDR2: SEHNR, FQNEAQ (reference sequence). The CDR3 is made up of 14 amino acids.

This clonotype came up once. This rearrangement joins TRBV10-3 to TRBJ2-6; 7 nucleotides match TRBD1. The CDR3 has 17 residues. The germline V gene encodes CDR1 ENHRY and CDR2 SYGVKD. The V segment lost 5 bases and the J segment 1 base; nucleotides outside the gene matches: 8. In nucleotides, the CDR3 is TGTGCCATCAGTCCTGGACAGGTCCAATCTGGGGCCAACGTCCTGACTTTC. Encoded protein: CAISPGQVQSGANVLTF.

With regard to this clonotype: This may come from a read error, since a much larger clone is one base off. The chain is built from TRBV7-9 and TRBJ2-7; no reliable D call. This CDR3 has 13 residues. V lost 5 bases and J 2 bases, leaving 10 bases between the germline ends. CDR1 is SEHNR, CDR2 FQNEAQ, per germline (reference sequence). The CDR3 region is CASSGSATYEQYF. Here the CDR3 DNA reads TGTGCCAGCAGCGGGTCAGCTACCTACGAGCAGTACTTC.

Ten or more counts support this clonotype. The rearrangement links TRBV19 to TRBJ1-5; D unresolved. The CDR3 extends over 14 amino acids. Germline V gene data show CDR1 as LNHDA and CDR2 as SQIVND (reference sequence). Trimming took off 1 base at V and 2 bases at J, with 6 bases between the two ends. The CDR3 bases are TGTGCCAGTAGTATAGGTGTGGGCAATCAGCCCCAGCATTTT. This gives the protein CASSIGVGNQPQHF.

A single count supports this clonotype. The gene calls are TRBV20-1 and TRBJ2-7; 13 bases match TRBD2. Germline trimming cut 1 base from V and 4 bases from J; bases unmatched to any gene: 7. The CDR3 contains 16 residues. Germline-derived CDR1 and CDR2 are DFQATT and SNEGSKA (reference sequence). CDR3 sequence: CSARALTSGGPYEQYF. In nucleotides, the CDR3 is TGCAGTGCTAGAGCCCTGACTAGCGGGGGGCCATACGAGCAGTACTTC.